This TCR beta chain was sequenced during a study of blood T cell repertoires in COVID-19. The table came from immunoSEQ multiplex PCR; TCRdb's copy has only in-frame clones and leaves some out. The table records approximately 97,000 clones, around nine tenths of them present only once. This CDR3 comprises 16 residues. In germline, CDR1 is SGHRS, CDR2 YFSETQ. The V end was cut by 5 bases, the J end by 2 bases, with 19 bases between. The receptor was derived from a woman of 80 years or more with acute or convalescent COVID-19. The source material was peripheral blood. This chain joins TRBV5-1 and TRBJ1-2; D call uncertain. Here the CDR3 DNA reads TGCGCCAGCAGACCCCCGGGTCCCCTACCCAACTATGGCTACACCTTC. Protein sequence: CASRPPGPLPNYGYTF.